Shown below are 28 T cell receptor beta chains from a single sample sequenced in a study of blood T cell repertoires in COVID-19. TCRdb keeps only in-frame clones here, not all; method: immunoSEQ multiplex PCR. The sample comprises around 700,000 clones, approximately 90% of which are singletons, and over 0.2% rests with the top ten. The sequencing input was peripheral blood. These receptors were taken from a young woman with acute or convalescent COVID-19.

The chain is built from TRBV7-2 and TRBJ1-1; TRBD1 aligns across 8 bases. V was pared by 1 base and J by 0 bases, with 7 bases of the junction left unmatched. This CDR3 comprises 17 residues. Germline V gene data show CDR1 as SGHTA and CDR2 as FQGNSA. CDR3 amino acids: CASSLVAGGEMNTEAFF. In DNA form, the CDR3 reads TGTGCCAGCAGCTTAGTGGCAGGGGGCGAAATGAACACTGAAGCTTTCTTT. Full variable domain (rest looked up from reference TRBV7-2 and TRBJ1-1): GAGVSQSPSNKVTEKGKDVELRCDPISGHTALYWYRQSLGQGLEFLIYFQGNSAPDKSGLPSDRFSAERTGGSVSTLTIQRTQQEDSAVYLCASSLVAGGEMNTEAFFGQGTRLTVV.

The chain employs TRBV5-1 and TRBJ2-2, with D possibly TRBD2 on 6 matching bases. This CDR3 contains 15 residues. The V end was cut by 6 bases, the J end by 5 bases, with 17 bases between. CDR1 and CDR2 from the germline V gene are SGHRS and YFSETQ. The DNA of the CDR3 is TGCGCCAGCACTAGGGACTTTACTAAAACCGGGGAGCTGTTTTTT. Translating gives CASTRDFTKTGELFF.

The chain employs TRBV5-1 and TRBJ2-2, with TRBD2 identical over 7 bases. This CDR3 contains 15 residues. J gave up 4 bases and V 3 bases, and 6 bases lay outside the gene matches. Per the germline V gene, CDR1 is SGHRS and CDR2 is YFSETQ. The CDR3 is CASSWGLPRTGELFF. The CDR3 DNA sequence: TGCGCCAGCAGCTGGGGACTACCCCGCACCGGGGAGCTGTTTTTT.

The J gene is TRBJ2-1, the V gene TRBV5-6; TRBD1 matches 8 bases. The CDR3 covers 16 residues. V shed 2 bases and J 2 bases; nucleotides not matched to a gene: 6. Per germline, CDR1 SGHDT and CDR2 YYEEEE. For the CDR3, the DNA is TGTGCCAGCAGCTTAGAGACGGACAGGGCCTACAATGAGCAGTTCTTC. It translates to CASSLETDRAYNEQFF.

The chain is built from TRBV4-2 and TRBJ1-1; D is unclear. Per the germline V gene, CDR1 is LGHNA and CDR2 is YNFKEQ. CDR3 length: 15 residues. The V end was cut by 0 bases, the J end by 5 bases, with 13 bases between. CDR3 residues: CASSQDLERITEAFF. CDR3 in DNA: TGTGCCAGCAGCCAAGATTTGGAGAGAATAACTGAAGCTTTCTTT.

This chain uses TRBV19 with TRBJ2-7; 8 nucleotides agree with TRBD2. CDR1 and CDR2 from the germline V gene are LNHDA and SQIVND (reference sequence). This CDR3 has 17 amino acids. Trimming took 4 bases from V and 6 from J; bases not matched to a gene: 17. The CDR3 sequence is CASSTPFWPRGDREQYF. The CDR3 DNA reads TGTGCCAGTAGTACGCCTTTCTGGCCGCGGGGGGACCGCGAGCAGTACTTC.

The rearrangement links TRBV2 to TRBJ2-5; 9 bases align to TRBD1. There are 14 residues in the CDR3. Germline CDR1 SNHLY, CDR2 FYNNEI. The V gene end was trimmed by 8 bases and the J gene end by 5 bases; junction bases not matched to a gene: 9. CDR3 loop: CASGGDRARETQYF. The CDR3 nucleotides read TGTGCCAGCGGAGGGGACAGGGCACGGGAGACCCAGTACTTC.

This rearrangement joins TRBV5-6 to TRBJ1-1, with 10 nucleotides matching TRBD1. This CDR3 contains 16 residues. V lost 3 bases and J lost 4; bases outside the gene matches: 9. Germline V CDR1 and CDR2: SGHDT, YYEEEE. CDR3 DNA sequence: TGTGCCAGCAGCTCAGGGACAGGGGTATGGATCACTGAAGCTTTCTTT. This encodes CASSSGTGVWITEAFF.

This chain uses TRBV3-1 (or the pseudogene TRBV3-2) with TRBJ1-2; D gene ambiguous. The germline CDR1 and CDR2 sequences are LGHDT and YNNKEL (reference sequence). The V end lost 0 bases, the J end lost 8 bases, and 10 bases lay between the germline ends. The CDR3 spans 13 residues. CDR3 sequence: CASSQERVRGYTF. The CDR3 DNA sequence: TGTGCCAGCAGCCAAGAGAGGGTCCGGGGCTACACCTTC.

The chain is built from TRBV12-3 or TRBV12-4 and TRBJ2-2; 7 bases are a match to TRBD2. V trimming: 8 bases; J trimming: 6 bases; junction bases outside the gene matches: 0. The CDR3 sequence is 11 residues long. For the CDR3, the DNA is TGTGCCAGCCGGGGGGCCGGGGAGCTGTTTTTT. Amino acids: CASRGAGELFF.

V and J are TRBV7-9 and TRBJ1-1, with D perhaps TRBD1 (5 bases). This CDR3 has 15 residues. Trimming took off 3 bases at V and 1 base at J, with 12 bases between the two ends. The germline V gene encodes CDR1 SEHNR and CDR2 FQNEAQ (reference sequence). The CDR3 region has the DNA TGTGCCAGCAGCTTCCTTACAGGCCAGAACACTGAAGCTTTCTTT. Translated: CASSFLTGQNTEAFF.

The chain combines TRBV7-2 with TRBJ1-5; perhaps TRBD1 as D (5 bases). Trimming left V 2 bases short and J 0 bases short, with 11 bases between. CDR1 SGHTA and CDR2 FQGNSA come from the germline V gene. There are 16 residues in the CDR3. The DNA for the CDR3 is TGTGCCAGCAGCTTACCACGGAGGGGTAGCAATCAGCCCCAGCATTTT. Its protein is CASSLPRRGSNQPQHF.

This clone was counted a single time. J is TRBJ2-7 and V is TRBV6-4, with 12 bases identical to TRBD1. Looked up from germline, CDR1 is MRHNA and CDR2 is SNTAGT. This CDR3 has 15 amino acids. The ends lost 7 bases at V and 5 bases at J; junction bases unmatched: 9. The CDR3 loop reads CASINSGQGAHEQYF. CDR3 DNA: TGTGCCAGCATCAACTCGGGACAGGGGGCCCACGAGCAGTACTTC.

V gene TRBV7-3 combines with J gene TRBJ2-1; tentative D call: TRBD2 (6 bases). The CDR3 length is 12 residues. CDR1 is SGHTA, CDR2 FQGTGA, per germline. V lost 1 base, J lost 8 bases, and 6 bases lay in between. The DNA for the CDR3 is TGTGCCAGCAGCTTAAGGGGGGATGAGCAGTTCTTC. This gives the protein CASSLRGDEQFF.

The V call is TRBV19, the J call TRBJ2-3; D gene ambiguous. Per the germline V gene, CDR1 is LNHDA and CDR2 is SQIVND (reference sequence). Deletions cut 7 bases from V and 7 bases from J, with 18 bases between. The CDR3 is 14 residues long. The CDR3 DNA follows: TGTGCCAGTAAAAATGACCCAACCGGGTATACGCAGTATTTT. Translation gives CASKNDPTGYTQYF.

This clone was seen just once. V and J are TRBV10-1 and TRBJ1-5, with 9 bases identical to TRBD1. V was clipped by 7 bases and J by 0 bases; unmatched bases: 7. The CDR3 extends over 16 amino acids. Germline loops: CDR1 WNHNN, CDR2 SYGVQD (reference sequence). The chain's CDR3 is CASIRADRGSNQPQHF. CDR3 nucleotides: TGCGCCAGCATACGAGCGGACAGGGGTAGCAATCAGCCCCAGCATTTT.

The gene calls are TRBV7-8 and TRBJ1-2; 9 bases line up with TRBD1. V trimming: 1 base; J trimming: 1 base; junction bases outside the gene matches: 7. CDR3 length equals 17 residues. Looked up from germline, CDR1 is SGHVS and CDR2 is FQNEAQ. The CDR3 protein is CASSLEIPGQGNYGYTF. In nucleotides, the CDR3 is TGTGCCAGCAGCTTAGAGATACCGGGACAGGGTAACTATGGCTACACCTTC.

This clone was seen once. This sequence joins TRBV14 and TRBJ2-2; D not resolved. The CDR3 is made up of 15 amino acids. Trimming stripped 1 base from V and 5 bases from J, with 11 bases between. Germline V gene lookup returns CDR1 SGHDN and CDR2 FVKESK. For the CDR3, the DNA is TGTGCCAGCAGCCAAGGGTTAATCCTAACCGGGGAGCTGTTTTTT. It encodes CASSQGLILTGELFF.

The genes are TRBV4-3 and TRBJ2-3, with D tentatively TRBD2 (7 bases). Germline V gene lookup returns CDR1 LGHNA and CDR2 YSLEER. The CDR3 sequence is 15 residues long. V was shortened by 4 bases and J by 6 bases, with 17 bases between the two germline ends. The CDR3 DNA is TGCGCCAGCAGCCCGAGGGCGGGGGCCAGGGATACGCAGTATTTT. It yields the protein CASSPRAGARDTQYF.

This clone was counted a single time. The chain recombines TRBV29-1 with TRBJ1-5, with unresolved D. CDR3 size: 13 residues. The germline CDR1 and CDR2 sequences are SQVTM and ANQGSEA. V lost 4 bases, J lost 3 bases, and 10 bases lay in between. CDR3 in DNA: TGCAGCGTTGGGGCAGTTTCCAATCAGCCCCAGCATTTT. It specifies CSVGAVSNQPQHF.

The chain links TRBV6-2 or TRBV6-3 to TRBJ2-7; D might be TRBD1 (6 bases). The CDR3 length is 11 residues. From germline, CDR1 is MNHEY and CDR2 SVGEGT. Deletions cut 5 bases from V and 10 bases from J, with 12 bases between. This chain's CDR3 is CASSQGQDQYF. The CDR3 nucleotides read TGTGCCAGCAGTCAGGGGCAGGACCAGTACTTC.

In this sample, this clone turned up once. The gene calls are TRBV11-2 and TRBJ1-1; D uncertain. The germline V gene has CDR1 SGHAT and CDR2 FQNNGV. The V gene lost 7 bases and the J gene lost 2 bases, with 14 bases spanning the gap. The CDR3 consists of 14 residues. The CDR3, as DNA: TGTGCCAGCAACCACTTCATTTCAAACACTGAAGCTTTCTTT. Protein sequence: CASNHFISNTEAFF.

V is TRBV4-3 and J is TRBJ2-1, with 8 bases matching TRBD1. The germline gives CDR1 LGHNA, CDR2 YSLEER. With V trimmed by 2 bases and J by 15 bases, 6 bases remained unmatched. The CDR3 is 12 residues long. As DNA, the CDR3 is TGCGCCAGCAGCCAATTTCAGGGGGCGCGGTTCTTC. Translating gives CASSQFQGARFF.

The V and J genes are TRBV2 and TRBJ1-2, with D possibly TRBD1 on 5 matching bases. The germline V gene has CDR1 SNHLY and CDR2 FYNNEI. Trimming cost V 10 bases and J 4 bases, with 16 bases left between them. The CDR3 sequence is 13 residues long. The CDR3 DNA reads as TGTGCCATCCCGACAGAGACAGTCTATGGCTACACCTTC. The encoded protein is CAIPTETVYGYTF. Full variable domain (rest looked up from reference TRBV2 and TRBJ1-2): EPEVTQTPSHQVTQMGQEVILRCVPISNHLYFYWYRQILGQKVEFLVSFYNNEISEKSEIFDDQFSVERPDGSNFTLKIRSTKLEDSAMYFCAIPTETVYGYTFGSGTRLTVV.

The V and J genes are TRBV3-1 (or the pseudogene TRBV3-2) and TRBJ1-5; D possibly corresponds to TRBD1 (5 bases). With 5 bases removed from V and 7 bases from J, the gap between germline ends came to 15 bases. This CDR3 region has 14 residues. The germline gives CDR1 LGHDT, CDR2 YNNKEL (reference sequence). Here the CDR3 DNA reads TGTGCCAGCAGCTCTGCGCAGGGAGGCCAGCCCCAGCATTTT. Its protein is CASSSAQGGQPQHF.

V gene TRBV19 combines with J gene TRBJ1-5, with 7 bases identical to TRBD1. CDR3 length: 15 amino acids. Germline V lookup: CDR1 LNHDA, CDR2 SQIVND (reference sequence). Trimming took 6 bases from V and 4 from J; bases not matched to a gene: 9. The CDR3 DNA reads TGTGCCAGTAGCTCAGGACAGGTCGGGAATCAGCCCCAGCATTTT. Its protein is CASSSGQVGNQPQHF.

The CDR3 coding sequence is TGTGCCAGCACGGGAGGACAGGAAGCTTTCTTT. Translating it yields CASTGGQEAFF. The chain combines TRBV25-1 with TRBJ1-1, with D perhaps TRBD1 (6 bases). CDR1 is MGHDK, CDR2 SYGVNS, per germline. Trimming stripped 7 bases from V and 8 bases from J, with 11 bases between. This CDR3 spans 11 amino acids.

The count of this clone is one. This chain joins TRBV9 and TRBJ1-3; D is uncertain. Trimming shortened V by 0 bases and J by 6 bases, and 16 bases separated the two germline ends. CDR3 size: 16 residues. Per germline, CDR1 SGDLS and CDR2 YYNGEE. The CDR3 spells CASSVDSAKLLNTIYF. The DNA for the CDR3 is TGTGCCAGCAGCGTAGATTCGGCAAAACTATTAAACACCATATATTTT.